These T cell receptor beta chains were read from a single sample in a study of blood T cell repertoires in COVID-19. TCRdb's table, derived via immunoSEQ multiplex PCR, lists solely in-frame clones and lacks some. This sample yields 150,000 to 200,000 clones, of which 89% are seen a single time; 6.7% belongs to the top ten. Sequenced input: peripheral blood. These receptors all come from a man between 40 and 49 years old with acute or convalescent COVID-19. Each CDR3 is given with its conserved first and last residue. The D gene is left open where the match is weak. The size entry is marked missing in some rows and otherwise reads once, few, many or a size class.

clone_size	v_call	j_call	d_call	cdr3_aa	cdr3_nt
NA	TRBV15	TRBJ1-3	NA	CATSRESPYRSWSGNTIYF	TGTGCCACCAGCAGAGAATCCCCATACAGGAGTTGGTCTGGAAACACCATATATTTT
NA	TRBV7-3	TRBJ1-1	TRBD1	CASSLTGGNTEAFF	TGTGCCAGCAGCCTAACAGGGGGGAACACTGAAGCTTTCTTT
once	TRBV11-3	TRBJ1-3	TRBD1	CASSPGQGPGNTIYF	TGTGCCAGCAGCCCCGGACAGGGGCCTGGAAACACCATATATTTT
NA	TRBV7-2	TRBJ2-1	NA	CASSLMTVYNEQFF	TGTGCCAGCAGCCTAATGACAGTGTACAATGAGCAGTTCTTC
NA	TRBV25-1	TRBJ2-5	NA	CASSERGYQETQYF	TGTGCCAGCAGTGAAAGGGGGTACCAAGAGACCCAGTACTTC
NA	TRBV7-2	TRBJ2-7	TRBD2	CASSLGGMAYEQYF	TGTGCCAGCAGTCTCGGGGGGATGGCCTACGAGCAGTACTTC
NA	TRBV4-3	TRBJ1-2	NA	CASSQWEGGSFAYGYTF	TGCGCCAGCAGCCAGTGGGAGGGGGGGTCCTTCGCCTATGGCTACACCTTC
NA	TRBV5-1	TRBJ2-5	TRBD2	CASSLDPQRGRQETQYF	TGCGCCAGCAGCTTGGACCCCCAGCGGGGCAGACAAGAGACCCAGTACTTC
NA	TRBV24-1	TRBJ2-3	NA	CATSDPSSAGTDTQYF	TGTGCCACCAGTGATCCGAGTTCCGCCGGCACAGATACGCAGTATTTT
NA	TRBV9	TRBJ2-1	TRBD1	CASSPRGQLNEQFF	TGTGCCAGCAGCCCCAGGGGACAGCTCAATGAGCAGTTCTTC
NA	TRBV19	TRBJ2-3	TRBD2	CASNPGGVTDTQYF	TGTGCCAGTAACCCGGGGGGAGTCACAGATACGCAGTATTTT
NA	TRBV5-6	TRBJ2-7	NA	CASSLGVGNPPYEQYF	TGTGCCAGCAGCCTGGGAGTGGGCAACCCTCCCTACGAGCAGTACTTC
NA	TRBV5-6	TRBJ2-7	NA	CASSFAVYEQYF	TGTGCCAGCAGCTTTGCGGTCTACGAGCAGTACTTC
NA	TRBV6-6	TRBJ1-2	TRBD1	CASSYGGTDPYGYTF	TGTGCCAGCAGTTACGGCGGGACAGACCCCTATGGCTACACCTTC
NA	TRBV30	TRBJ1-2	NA	CAWAGGLDYGYTF	TGTGCCTGGGCGGGGGGGCTGGACTATGGCTACACCTTC
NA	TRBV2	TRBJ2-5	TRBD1	CASSAAWDRGRETQYF	TGTGCCAGCAGTGCCGCCTGGGACAGGGGGCGAGAGACCCAGTACTTC
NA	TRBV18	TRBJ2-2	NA	CASSLLQGRNTGELFF	TGTGCCAGCTCACTTTTACAGGGACGGAACACCGGGGAGCTGTTTTTT
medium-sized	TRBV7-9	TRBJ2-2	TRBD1	CASGGDRGFNTGELFF	TGTGCCAGCGGGGGCGACAGGGGTTTCAACACCGGGGAGCTGTTTTTT
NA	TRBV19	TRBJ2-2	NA	CASSTIFREKTGELFF	TGTGCCAGTAGTACCATCTTTAGGGAGAAGACCGGGGAGCTGTTTTTT
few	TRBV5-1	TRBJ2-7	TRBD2	CASSPQLAGVEEQYF	TGCGCCAGCAGCCCCCAACTAGCGGGGGTTGAGGAGCAGTACTTC
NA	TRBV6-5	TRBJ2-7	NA	CASISRSYEQYF	TGTGCCAGCATTTCCAGAAGCTACGAGCAGTACTTC
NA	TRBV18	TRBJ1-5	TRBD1	CASSTDREPNQPQHF	TGTGCCAGCTCAACGGACAGGGAGCCCAATCAGCCCCAGCATTTT
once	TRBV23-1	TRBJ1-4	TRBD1	CASSQPTGVSLSEKLFF	TGCGCCAGCAGTCAACCGACAGGGGTGTCCCTCAGTGAAAAACTGTTTTTT
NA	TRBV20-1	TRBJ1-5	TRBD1	CSASGAGTGSNQPQHF	TGCAGTGCTAGTGGAGCCGGGACAGGGAGCAATCAGCCCCAGCATTTT
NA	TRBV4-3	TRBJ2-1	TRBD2	CASSQAGRGGIDEQFF	TGCGCCAGCAGCCAAGCAGGGCGGGGGGGCATCGATGAGCAGTTCTTC
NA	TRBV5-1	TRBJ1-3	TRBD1	CASSPGTGKFSGNTIYF	TGCGCCAGCAGCCCTGGGACAGGGAAATTCTCTGGAAACACCATATATTTT
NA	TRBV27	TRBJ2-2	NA	CASSGQSTGELFF	TGTGCCAGCAGTGGACAGTCCACCGGGGAGCTGTTTTTT
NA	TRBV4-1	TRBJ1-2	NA	CASSQTDAPPRQGNYGYTF	TGCGCCAGCAGCCAAACGGACGCTCCTCCTCGGCAGGGGAACTATGGCTACACCTTC
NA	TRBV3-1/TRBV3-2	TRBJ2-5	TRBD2	CASRGLAGGWNQETQYF	TGTGCCAGCAGAGGACTAGCGGGGGGGTGGAACCAAGAGACCCAGTACTTC
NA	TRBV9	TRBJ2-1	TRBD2	CASSPHVGLATTVF	TGTGCCAGCAGCCCCCATGTGGGACTAGCCACGACCGTCTTC
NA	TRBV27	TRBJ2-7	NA	CASSFKWRSPYEQYF	TGTGCCAGCAGTTTTAAGTGGCGGTCCCCATACGAGCAGTACTTC
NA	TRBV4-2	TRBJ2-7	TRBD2	CASSQGLAGAYEQYF	TGTGCCAGCAGCCAAGGACTAGCGGGAGCCTACGAGCAGTACTTC
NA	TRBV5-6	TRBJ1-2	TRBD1	CASSPLQGAGGAEGYTF	TGTGCCAGCAGCCCGTTACAGGGGGCGGGGGGCGCTGAAGGCTACACCTTC
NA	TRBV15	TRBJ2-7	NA	CATSVGAGATYEQYF	TGTGCCACCAGCGTAGGGGCAGGGGCCACCTACGAGCAGTACTTC
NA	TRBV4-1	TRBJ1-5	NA	CASSQGHLSNQPQHF	TGCGCCAGCAGCCAAGGACACCTTAGCAATCAGCCCCAGCATTTT
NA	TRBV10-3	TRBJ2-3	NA	CAISGETGYTDTQYF	TGTGCCATCAGTGGGGAGACAGGCTACACAGATACGCAGTATTTT